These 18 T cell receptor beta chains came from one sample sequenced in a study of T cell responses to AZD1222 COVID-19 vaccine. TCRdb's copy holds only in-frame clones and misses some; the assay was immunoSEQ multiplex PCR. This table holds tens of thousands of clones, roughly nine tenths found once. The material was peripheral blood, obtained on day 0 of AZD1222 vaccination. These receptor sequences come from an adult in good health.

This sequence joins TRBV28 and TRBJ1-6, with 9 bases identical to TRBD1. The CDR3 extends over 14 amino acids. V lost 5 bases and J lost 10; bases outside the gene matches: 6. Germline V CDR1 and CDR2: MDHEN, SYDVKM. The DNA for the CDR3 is TGTGCCAGCAGTCCGGGACAGGGAGGATCACCCCTCCACTTT. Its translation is CASSPGQGGSPLHF.

CDR3 region: CASSLGHGGQGSYGYTF. The CDR3 DNA is TGTGCCAGCAGCTTAGGACACGGGGGACAGGGGAGCTATGGCTACACCTTC. The chain joins TRBV7-9 to TRBJ1-2; 10 bases are a match to TRBD1. Unmatched junction bases numbered 9, after V lost 1 base and J lost 4 bases. Germline V gene data show CDR1 as SEHNR and CDR2 as FQNEAQ (reference sequence). This CDR3 has 17 amino acids.

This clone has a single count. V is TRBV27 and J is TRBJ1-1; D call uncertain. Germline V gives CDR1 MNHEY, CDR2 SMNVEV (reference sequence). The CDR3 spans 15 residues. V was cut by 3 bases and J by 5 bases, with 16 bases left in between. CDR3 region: CASSLDAQGLTEAFF. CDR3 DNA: TGTGCCAGCAGTTTGGACGCCCAAGGGTTAACTGAAGCTTTCTTT.

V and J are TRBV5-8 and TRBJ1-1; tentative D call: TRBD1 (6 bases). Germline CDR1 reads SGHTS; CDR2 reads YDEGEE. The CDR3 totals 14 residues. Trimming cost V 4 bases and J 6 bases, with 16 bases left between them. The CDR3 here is CASSPRQDLPEAFF. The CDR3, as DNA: TGTGCCAGCAGCCCCCGACAGGATTTACCTGAAGCTTTCTTT.

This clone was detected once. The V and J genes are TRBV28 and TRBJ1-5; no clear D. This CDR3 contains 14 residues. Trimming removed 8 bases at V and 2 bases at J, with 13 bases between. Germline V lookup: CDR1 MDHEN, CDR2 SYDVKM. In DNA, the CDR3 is TGTGCCAGCTCTACAAAAGCCCGCAATCAGCCCCAGCATTTT. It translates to CASSTKARNQPQHF.

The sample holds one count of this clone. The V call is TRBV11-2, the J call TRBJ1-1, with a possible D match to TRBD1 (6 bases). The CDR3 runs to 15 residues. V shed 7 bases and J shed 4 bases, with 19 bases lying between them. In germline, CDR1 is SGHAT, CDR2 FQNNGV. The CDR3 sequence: CASTGAGGATTEAFF. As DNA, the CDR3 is TGTGCCAGCACTGGGGCGGGGGGCGCGACCACTGAAGCTTTCTTT.

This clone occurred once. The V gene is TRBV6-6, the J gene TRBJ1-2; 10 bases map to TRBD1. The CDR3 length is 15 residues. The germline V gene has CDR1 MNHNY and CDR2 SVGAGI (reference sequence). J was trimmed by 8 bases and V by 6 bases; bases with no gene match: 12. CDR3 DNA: TGTGCCAGCAGCCCCGGACAGGGGGTACCCTACGGCTACACCTTC. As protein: CASSPGQGVPYGYTF.

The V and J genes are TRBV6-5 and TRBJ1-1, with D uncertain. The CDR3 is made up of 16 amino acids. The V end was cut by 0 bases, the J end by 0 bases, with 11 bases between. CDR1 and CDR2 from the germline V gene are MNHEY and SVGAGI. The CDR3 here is CASSYSTGDLNTEAFF. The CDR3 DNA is TGTGCCAGCAGTTACTCGACTGGGGATTTGAACACTGAAGCTTTCTTT.

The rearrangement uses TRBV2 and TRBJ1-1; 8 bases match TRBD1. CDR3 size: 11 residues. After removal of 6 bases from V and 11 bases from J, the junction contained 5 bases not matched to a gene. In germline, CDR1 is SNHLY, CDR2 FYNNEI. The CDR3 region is CASRVGQGAFF. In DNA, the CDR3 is TGTGCCAGCAGAGTTGGACAGGGCGCTTTCTTT.

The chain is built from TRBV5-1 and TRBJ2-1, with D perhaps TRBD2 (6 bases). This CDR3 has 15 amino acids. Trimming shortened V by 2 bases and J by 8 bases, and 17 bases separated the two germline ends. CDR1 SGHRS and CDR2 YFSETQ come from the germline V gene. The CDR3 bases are TGCGCCAGCAGCTTTCTAGCGTCAGTGATTTATGAGCAGTTCTTC. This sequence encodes CASSFLASVIYEQFF.

CDR3 residues: CASSRTRNQPQHF. CDR3 nucleotide sequence: TGTGCCAGCAGCAGAACCCGGAATCAGCCCCAGCATTTT. This rearrangement joins TRBV11-2 to TRBJ1-5; D uncertain. This CDR3 contains 13 residues. Per germline, CDR1 SGHAT and CDR2 FQNNGV. V dropped 5 bases and J dropped 4 bases, with 9 bases sitting between them.

The CDR3 coding sequence is TGTGCCAGCAGTAGGGACTGGAACACTGAAGCTTTCTTT. Its translation is CASSRDWNTEAFF. The chain combines TRBV2 with TRBJ1-1, with D perhaps matching TRBD1 (5 bases). The CDR3 has 13 residues. Trimming stripped 5 bases from V and 1 base from J, with 8 bases between. Germline V gene lookup returns CDR1 SNHLY and CDR2 FYNNEI.

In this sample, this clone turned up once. CDR3 in amino acids: CSANVWNEQFF. The CDR3 nucleotides read TGCAGTGCTAATGTCTGGAATGAGCAGTTCTTC. The V call is TRBV20-1, the J call TRBJ2-1; D gene ambiguous. The CDR3 runs to 11 residues. The germline CDR1 and CDR2 sequences are DFQATT and SNEGSKA (reference sequence). V lost 4 bases to trimming and J lost 7 bases, with 8 bases between them.

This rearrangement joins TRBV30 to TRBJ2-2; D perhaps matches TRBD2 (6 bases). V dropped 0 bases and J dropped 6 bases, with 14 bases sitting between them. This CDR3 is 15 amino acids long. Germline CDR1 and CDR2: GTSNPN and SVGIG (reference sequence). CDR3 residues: CAWSVIREKAGELFF. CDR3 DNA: TGTGCCTGGAGTGTAATTCGGGAGAAGGCCGGGGAGCTGTTTTTT.

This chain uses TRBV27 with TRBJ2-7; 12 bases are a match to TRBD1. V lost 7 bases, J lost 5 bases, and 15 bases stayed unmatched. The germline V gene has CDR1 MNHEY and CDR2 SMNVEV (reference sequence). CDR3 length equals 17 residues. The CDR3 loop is CASTGNSNWDRGHEQYF. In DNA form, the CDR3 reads TGTGCCAGCACCGGCAACTCGAATTGGGACAGGGGGCACGAGCAGTACTTC.

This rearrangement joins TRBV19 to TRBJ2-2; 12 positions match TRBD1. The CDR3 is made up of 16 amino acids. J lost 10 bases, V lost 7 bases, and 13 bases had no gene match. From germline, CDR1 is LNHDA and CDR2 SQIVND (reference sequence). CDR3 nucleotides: TGTGCCAGTATCCCTCCGGGACAGGGGGCTCGGGTGGAGCTGTTTTTT. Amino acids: CASIPPGQGARVELFF. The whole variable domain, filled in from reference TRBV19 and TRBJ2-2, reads DGGITQSPKYLFRKEGQNVTLSCEQNLNHDAMYWYRQDPGQGLRLIYYSQIVNDFQKGDIAEGYSVSREKKESFPLTVTSAQKNPTAFYLCASIPPGQGARVELFFGEGSRLTVL.

The CDR3 here is CASSESLANSPLHF. The CDR3 coding sequence is TGCGCCAGCAGTGAGTCGTTGGCAAATTCACCCCTCCACTTT. V and J are TRBV10-1 and TRBJ1-6; no clear D gene. The V gene lost 0 bases and the J gene lost 7 bases, with 7 bases spanning the gap. The CDR3 length is 14 residues. CDR1 WNHNN and CDR2 SYGVQD come from the germline V gene (reference sequence).

The CDR3 is CSAWDTETQYF. CDR3 DNA: TGCAGTGCTTGGGACACGGAGACCCAGTACTTC. The chain is built from TRBV20-1 and TRBJ2-5; possibly TRBD1 for D (6 bases). This CDR3 spans 11 amino acids. Looked up from germline, CDR1 is DFQATT and CDR2 is SNEGSKA (reference sequence). With 5 bases removed from V and 5 bases from J, the gap between germline ends came to 9 bases.